This record concerns one TCR beta chain sequence. Time point meaning: week 3, after first cycle of checkpoint inhibitor. Deletions cut 4 bases from V and 9 bases from J, with 16 bases between. The germline gives CDR1 SGHDN, CDR2 FVKESK. The CDR3 runs to 14 residues. This entry comes from a study of blood T cell dynamics during melanoma immunotherapy. Study-level background: Metastatic melanoma patients received first-line pembrolizumab or nivolumab plus ipilimumab.

Assay used: immunoSEQ multiplex PCR; TCRdb lists only in-frame clones, some missing. This sample carries 9,000 to 13,000 clones, 80% of them seen once, and the ten largest clones take around 24%. The sample here was blood, taken from a patient treated with checkpoint blockade. This sequence was found in a human donor with melanoma. The chain carries TRBV14 and TRBJ2-1, with a possible D match to TRBD1 (5 bases). CDR3 region: CASSLLKGWGEQFF. DNA for the CDR3: TGTGCCAGCAGCCTCCTGAAGGGGTGGGGTGAGCAGTTCTTC.